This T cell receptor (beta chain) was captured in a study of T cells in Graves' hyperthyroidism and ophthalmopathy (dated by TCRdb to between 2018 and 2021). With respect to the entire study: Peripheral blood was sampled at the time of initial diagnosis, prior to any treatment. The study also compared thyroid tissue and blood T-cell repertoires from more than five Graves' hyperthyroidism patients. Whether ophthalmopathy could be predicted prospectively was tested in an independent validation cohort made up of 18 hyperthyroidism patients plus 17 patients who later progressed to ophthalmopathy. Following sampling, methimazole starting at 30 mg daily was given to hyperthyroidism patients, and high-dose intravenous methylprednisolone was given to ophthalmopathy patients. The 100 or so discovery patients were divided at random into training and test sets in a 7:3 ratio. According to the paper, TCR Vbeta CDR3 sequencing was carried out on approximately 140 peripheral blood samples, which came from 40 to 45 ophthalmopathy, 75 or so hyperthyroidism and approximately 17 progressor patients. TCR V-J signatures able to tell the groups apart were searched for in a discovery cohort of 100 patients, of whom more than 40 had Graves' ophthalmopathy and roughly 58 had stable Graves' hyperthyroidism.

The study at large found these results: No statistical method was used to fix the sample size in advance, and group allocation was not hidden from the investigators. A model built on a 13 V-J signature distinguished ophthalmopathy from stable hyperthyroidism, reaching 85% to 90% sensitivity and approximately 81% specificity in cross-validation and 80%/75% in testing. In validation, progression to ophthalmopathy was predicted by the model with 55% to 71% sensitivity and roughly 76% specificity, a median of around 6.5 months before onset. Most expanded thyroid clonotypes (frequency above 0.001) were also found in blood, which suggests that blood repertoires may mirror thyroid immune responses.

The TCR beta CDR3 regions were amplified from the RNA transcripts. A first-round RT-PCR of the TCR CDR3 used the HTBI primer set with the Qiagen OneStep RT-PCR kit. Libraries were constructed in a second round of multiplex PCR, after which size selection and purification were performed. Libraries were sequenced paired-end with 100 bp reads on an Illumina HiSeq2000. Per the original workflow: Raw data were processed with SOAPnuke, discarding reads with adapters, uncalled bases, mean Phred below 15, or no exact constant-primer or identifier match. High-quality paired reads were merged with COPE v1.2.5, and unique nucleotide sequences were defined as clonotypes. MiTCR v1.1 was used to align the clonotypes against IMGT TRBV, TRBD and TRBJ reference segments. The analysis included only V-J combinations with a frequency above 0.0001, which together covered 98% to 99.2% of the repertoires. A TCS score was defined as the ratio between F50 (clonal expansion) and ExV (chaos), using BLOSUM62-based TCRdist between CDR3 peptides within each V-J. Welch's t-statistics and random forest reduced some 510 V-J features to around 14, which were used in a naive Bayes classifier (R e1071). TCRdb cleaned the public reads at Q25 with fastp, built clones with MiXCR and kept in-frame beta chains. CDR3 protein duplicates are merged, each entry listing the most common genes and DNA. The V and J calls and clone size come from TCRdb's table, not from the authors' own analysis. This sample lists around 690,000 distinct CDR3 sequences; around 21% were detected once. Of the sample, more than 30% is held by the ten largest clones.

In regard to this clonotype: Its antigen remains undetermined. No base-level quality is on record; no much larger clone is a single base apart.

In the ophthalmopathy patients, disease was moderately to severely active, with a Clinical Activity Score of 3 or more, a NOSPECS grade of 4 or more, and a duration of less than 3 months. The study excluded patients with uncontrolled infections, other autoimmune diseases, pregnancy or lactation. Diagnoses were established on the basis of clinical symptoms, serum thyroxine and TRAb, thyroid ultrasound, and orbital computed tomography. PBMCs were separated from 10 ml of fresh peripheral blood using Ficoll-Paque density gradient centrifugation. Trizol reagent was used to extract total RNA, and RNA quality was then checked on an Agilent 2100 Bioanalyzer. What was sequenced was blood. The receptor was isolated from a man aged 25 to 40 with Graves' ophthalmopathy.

The CDR3 region: CASGSGTQSYEQYF. In nucleotide form, the sequence is TGTGCCAGTGGGAGCGGGACACAATCCTACGAGCAGTACTTC. The chain was built from TRBV2 and TRBJ2-7; the D gene is possibly TRBD2, with 7 bases matching. A distance of 16 bases separates the germline ends of V and J, which lose 9 bases and 1 base respectively. The germline V gene sets CDR1 to SNHLY and CDR2 to FYNNEI. From the cysteine through the phenylalanine, the CDR3 covers 14 amino acids. The sequence is cut down to CDR3 DNA, 42 bases in frame from base 1. Joined to the reference TRBV2 and TRBJ2-7 proteins, this CDR3 gives the full variable domain: EPEVTQTPSHQVTQMGQEVILRCVPISNHLYFYWYRQILGQKVEFLVSFYNNEISEKSEIFDDQFSVERPDGSNFTLKIRSTKLEDSAMYFCASGSGTQSYEQYFGPGTRLTVT.